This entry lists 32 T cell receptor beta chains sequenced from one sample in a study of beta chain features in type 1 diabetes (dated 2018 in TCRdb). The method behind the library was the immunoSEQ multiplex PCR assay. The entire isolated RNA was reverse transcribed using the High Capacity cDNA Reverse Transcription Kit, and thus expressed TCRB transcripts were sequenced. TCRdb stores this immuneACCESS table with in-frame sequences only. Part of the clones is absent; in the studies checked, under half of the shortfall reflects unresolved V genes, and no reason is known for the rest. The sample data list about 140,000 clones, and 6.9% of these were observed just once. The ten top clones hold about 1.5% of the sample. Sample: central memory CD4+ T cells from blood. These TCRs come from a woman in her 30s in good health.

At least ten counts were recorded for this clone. This chain's CDR3 is CAISGRTGNTEAFF. As DNA, the CDR3 is TGTGCCATCAGTGGCAGGACAGGGAACACTGAAGCTTTCTTT. The chain recombines TRBV10-3 with TRBJ1-1; 7 bases agree with TRBD1. Trimming cost V 4 bases and J 1 base; bases outside gene matches: 3. The CDR3 extends over 14 amino acids. Germline lookup yields CDR1 ENHRY and CDR2 SYGVKD.

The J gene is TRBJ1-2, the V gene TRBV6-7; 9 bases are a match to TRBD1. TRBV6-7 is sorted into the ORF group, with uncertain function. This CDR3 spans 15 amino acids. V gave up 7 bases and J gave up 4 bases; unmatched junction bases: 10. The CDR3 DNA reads TGTGCCAGCAAATCCAAAGACAGGGGGTGCTATGGCTACACCTTC. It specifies CASKSKDRGCYGYTF.

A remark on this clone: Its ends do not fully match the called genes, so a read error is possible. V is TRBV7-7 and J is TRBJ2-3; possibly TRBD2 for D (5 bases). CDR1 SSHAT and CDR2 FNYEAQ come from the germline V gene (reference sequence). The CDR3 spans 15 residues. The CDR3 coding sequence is TGTGCTAGCAGCGCTTATAGACTAAGCACAGATACGCAGTATTTT. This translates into CASSAYRLSTDTQYF.

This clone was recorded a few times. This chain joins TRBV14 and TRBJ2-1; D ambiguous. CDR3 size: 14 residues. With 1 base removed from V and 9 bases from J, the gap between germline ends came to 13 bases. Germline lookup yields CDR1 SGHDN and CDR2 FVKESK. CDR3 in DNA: TGTGCCAGCAGCCAAGTCCCCCGCTCCGGTGAGCAGTTCTTC. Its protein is CASSQVPRSGEQFF. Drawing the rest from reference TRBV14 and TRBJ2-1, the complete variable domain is EAGVTQFPSHSVIEKGQTVTLRCDPISGHDNLYWYRRVMGKEIKFLLHFVKESKQDESGMPNNRFLAERTGGTYSTLKVQPAELEDSGVYFCASSQVPRSGEQFFGPGTRLTVL.

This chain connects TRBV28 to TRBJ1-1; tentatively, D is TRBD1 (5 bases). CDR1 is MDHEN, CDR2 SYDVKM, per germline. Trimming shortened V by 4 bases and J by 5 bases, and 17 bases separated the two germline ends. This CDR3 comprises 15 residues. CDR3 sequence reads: CASSSPGGGGTEAFF. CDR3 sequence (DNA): TGTGCCAGCAGTTCCCCGGGTGGGGGAGGAACTGAAGCTTTCTTT.

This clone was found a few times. CDR3 loop: CASSFSDSQETQYF. In DNA, the CDR3 is TGTGCCAGCAGTTTTTCGGACAGTCAAGAGACCCAGTACTTC. The rearrangement joins TRBV28 to TRBJ2-5, with D perhaps matching TRBD1 (6 bases). Germline V CDR1 and CDR2: MDHEN, SYDVKM. Trimming removed 3 bases from V and 2 bases from J, with 10 bases in between. The CDR3 length is 14 residues.

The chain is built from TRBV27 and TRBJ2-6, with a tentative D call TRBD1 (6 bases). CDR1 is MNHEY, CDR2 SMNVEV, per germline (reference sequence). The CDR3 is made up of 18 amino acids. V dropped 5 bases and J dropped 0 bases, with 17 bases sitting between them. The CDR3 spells CASSPQQGKSSGANVLTF. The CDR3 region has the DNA TGTGCCAGCAGTCCCCAACAGGGAAAAAGCTCTGGGGCCAACGTCCTGACTTTC. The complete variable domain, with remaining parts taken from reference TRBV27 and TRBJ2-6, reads EAQVTQNPRYLITVTGKKLTVTCSQNMNHEYMSWYRQDPGLGLRQIYYSMNVEVTDKGDVPEGYKVSRKEKRNFPLILESPSPNQTSLYFCASSPQQGKSSGANVLTFGAGSRLTVL.

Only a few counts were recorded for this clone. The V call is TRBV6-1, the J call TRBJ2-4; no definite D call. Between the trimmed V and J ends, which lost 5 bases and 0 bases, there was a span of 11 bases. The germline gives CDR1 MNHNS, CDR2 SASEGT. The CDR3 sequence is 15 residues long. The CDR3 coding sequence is TGTGCCAGCAGTTCCGAAGGAGAAGCCAAAAACATTCAGTACTTC. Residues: CASSSEGEAKNIQYF.

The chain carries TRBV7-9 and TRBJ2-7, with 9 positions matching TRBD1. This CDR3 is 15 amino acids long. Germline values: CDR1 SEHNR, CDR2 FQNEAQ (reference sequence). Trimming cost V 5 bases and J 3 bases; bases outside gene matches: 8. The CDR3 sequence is CASSKGGGQGYEQYF. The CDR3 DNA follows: TGTGCCAGCAGCAAAGGGGGGGGACAGGGCTACGAGCAGTACTTC. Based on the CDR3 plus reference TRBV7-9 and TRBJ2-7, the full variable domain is DTGVSQNPRHKITKRGQNVTFRCDPISEHNRLYWYRQTLGQGPEFLTYFQNEAQLEKSRLLSDRFSAERPKGSFSTLEIQRTEQGDSAMYLCASSKGGGQGYEQYFGPGTRLTVT.

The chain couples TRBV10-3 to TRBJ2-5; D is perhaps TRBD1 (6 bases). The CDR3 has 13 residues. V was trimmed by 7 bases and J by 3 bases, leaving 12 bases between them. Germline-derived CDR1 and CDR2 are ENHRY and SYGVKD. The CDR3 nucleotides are TGTGCCATCACCCGGACAGAGGAAGAGACCCAGTACTTC. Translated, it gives CAITRTEEETQYF.

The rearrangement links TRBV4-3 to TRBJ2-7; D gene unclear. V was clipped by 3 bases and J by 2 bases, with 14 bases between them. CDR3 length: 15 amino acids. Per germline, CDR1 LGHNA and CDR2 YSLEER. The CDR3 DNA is TGCGCCAGCAGCCATGGTTTGGCGGATACCTACGAGCAGTACTTC. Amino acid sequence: CASSHGLADTYEQYF.

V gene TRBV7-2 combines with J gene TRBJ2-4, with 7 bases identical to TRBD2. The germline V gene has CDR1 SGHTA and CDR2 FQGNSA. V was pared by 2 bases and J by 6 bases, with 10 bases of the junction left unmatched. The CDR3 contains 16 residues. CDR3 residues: CASSLSAGTNLNIQYF. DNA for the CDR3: TGTGCCAGCAGCTTATCAGCGGGGACGAATTTAAACATTCAGTACTTC.

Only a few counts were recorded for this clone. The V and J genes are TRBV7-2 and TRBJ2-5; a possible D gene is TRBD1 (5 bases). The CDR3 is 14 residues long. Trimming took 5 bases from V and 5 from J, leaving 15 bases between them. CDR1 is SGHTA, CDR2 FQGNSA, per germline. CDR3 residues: CASSPIKGRETQYF. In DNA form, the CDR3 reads TGTGCCAGCAGCCCCATAAAGGGGCGGGAGACCCAGTACTTC.

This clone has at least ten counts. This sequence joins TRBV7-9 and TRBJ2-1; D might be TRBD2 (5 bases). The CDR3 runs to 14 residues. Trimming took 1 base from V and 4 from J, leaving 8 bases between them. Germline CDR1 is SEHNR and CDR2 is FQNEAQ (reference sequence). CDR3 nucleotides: TGTGCCAGCAGCTTAGTTAGGAGGTACAATGAGCAGTTCTTC. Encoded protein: CASSLVRRYNEQFF.

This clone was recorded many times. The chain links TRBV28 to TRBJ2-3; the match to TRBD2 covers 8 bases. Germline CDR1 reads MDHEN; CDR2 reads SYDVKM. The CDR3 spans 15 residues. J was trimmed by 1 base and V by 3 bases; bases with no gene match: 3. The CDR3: CASSLSLAGTDTQYF. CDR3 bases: TGTGCCAGCAGTTTGTCACTAGCGGGCACAGATACGCAGTATTTT.

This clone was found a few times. CDR3 DNA sequence: TGTGCCAGCAGTGAAGCCAGGGTAGATCAGCCCCAGCATTTT. This sequence encodes CASSEARVDQPQHF. V gene TRBV2 combines with J gene TRBJ1-5, with D possibly TRBD1 on 5 matching bases. The V gene lost 0 bases and the J gene lost 5 bases, with 8 bases spanning the gap. Germline V gene sequence: CDR1 SNHLY, CDR2 FYNNEI. The length of the CDR3 is 14 residues.

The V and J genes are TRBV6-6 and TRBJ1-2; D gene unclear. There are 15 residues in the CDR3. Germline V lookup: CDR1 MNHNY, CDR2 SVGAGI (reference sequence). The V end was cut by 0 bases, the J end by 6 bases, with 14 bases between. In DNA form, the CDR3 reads TGTGCCAGCAGTTACTCGAGCGGAATCGGGGATGGCTACACCTTC. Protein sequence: CASSYSSGIGDGYTF.

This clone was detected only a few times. Here the CDR3 DNA reads TGCGCCAGCAGTCACCCCGCGGACAGGGGGAACACTGAAGCTTTCTTT. This gives the protein CASSHPADRGNTEAFF. The chain joins TRBV23-1 to TRBJ1-1, with 9 nucleotides matching TRBD1. TRBV23-1 is flagged as an ORF with uncertain function. Losses at the gene ends were 3 bases for V and 1 base for J; bases not matched to a gene: 6. The CDR3 extends over 16 amino acids.

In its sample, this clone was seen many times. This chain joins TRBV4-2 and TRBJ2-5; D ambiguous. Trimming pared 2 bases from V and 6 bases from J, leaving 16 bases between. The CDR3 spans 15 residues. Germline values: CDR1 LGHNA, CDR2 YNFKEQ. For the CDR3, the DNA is TGTGCCAGCAGCCAATTACTTGGGCCAAGCCAGACCCAGTACTTC. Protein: CASSQLLGPSQTQYF.

The CDR3 here is CASKGNIARTEAFF. The CDR3, as DNA: TGTGCCAGCAAAGGTAACATTGCGAGGACTGAAGCTTTCTTT. The V gene is TRBV2, the J gene TRBJ1-1; D is undetermined. Germline V lookup: CDR1 SNHLY, CDR2 FYNNEI. This CDR3 contains 14 residues. Trimming took 7 bases from V and 5 from J, leaving 17 bases between them.

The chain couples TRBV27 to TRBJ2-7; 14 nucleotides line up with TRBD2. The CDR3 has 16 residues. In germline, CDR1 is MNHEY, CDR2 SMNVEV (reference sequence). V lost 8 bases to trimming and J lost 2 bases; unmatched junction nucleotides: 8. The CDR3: CASGPGLAGDTYEQYF. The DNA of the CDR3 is TGTGCCAGCGGCCCGGGACTAGCGGGAGATACCTACGAGCAGTACTTC.

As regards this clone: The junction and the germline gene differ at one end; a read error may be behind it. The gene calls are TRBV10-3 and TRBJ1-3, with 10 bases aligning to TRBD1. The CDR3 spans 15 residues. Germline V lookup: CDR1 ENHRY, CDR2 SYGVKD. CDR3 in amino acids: CAIRKGDRGGDTIYF. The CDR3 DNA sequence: TGTGCCATCAGGAAGGGGGACAGGGGTGGAGACACCATATATTTT.

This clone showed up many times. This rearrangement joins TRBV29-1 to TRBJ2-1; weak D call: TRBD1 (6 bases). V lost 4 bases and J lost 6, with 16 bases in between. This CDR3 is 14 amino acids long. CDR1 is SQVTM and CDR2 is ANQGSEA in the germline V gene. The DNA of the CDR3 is TGCAGCGTTGGGCCGGGACAATCTCCCAATGAGCAGTTCTTC. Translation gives CSVGPGQSPNEQFF.

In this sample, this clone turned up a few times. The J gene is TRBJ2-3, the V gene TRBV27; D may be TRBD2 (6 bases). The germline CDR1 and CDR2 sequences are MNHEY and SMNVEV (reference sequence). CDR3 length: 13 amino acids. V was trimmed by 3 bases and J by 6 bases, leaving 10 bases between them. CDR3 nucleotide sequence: TGTGCCAGCAGTTTCGGGGGAGTGGATACGCAGTATTTT. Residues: CASSFGGVDTQYF.

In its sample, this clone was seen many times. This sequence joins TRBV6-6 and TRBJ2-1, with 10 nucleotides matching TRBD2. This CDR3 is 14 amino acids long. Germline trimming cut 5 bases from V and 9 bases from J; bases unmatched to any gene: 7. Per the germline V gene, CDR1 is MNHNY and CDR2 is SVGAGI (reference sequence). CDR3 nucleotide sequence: TGTGCCAGCAGTGTGCTAGCGGGAGAAGGTGAGCAGTTCTTC. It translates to CASSVLAGEGEQFF.

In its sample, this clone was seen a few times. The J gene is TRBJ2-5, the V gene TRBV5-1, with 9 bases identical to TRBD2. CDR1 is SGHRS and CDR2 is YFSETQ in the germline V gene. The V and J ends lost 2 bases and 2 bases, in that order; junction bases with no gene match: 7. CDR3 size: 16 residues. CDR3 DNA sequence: TGCGCCAGCAGCTTTCCAGCGGGAGGCCGTCAAGAGACCCAGTACTTC. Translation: CASSFPAGGRQETQYF.

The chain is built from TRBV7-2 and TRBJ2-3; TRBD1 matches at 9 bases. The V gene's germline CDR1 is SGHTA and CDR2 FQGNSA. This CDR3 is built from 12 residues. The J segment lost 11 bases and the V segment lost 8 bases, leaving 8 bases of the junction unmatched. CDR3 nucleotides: TGTGCCAGCGGCCTGACAGGGGGGATGCAGTATTTT. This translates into CASGLTGGMQYF.

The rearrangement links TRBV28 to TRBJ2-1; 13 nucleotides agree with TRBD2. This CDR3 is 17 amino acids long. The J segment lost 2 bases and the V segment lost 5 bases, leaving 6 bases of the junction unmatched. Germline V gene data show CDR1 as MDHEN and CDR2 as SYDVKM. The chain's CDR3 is CASSLPGTSGAYNEQFF. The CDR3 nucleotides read TGTGCCAGCAGTCTCCCCGGGACTAGCGGGGCCTACAATGAGCAGTTCTTC.

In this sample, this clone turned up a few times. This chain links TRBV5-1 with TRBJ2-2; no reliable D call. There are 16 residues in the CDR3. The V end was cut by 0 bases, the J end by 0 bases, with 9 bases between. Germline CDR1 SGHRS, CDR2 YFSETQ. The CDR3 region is CASSLEGSPNTGELFF. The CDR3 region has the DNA TGCGCCAGCAGCTTGGAAGGTAGCCCGAACACCGGGGAGCTGTTTTTT.

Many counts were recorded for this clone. CDR3 loop: CASRVRQGQANEQFF. For the CDR3, the DNA is TGTGCCAGTAGGGTGAGACAGGGACAAGCCAATGAGCAGTTCTTC. The rearrangement links TRBV19 to TRBJ2-1, with TRBD1 matching 7 bases. The CDR3 sequence is 15 residues long. The V gene end was trimmed by 6 bases and the J gene end by 6 bases; junction bases not matched to a gene: 11. CDR1 and CDR2 from the germline V gene are LNHDA and SQIVND (reference sequence).

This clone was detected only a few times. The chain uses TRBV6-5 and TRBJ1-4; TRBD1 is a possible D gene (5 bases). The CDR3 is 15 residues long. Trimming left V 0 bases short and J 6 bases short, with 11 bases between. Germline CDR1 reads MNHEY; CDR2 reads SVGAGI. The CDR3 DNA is TGTGCCAGCAGTTACTCGGGGCAGATTCATGAAAAACTGTTTTTT. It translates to CASSYSGQIHEKLFF.

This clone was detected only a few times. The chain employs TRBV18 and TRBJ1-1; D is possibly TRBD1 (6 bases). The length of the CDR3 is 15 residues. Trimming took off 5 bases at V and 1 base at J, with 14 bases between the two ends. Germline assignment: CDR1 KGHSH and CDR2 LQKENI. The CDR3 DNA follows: TGTGCCAGCTCATCCAGACAGGCGCCGAACACTGAAGCTTTCTTT. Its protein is CASSSRQAPNTEAFF.